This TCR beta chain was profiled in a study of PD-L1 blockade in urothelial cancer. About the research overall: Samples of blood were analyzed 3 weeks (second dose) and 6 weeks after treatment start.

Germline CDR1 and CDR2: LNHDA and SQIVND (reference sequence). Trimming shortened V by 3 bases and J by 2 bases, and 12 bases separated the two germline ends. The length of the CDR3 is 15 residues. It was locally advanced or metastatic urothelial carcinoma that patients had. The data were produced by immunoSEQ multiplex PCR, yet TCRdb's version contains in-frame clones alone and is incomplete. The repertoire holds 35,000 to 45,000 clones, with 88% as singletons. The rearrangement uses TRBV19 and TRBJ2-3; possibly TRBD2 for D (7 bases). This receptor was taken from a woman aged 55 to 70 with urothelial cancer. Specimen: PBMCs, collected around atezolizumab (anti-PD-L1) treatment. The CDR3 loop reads CASSIYGGPTDTQYF. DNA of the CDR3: TGTGCCAGTAGTATTTACGGGGGGCCCACAGATACGCAGTATTTT.